These 21 T cell receptor beta chains were all obtained from the same sample, sequenced in a study of neurological immune-mediated disorders. TCRdb re-analysed the 5' RACE reads in MiXCR, keeping a single row per CDR3 protein. The table records about 59,000 distinct CDR3 sequences, around 3.6% of them present only once. The sample was PBMCs. These receptor sequences come from a woman aged 25 to 39 with multiple sclerosis.

This clonotype has at least ten counts. V is TRBV12-3 or TRBV12-4 and J is TRBJ2-3; TRBD2 aligns across 8 bases. The CDR3 loop spans 15 amino acids. The V gene end was trimmed by 6 bases and the J gene end by 4 bases; junction bases not matched to a gene: 9. The CDR3 DNA follows: TGTGCCAGCAGAGAGACTAGCGACTGGGCAGATACGCAGTATTTT. It yields the protein CASRETSDWADTQYF.

This clonotype has a count of ten or more. This chain uses TRBV9 with TRBJ2-1, with D possibly matching TRBD2 (5 bases). The CDR3 totals 16 residues. CDR1 and CDR2 from the germline V gene are SGDLS and YYNGEE. V lost 0 bases, J lost 2 bases, and 12 bases lay in between. The DNA for the CDR3 is TGTGCCAGCAGCGTAGGAACGGGGAAACCCTACAATGAGCAGTTCTTC. Translated: CASSVGTGKPYNEQFF.

The gene calls are TRBV12-3 or TRBV12-4 and TRBJ1-2; D remains unclear. CDR3 length: 15 amino acids. The V end lost 4 bases, the J end lost 4 bases, and 16 bases lay between the germline ends. CDR3 protein: CASSSSKVQAYGYTF. The CDR3 bases are TGTGCCAGCAGTTCTTCTAAGGTCCAGGCCTATGGCTACACCTTC.

This clonotype showed up many times. This chain joins TRBV5-1 and TRBJ1-1; D not certain. The germline V gene encodes CDR1 SGHRS and CDR2 YFSETQ. The CDR3 runs 13 residues. Trimming left V 4 bases short and J 7 bases short, with 14 bases between. The chain's CDR3 is CASSIDTTIEAFF. CDR3 in DNA: TGCGCCAGCAGCATCGACACGACTATTGAAGCTTTCTTT.

In its sample, this clonotype was seen many times. This chain joins TRBV5-6 and TRBJ2-7; D uncertain. Trimming stripped 5 bases from V and 6 bases from J, with 15 bases between. Looked up from germline, CDR1 is SGHDT and CDR2 is YYEEEE. The CDR3 is made up of 13 amino acids. Here the CDR3 DNA reads TGTGCCAGCAGTCCGGGTATCCTCCCCGAGCAGTACTTC. It is translated as CASSPGILPEQYF.

Note on this clonotype: A read error is possible here, since a much larger clone lies one base away. The CDR3 sequence: CSAREPLTNEWETQYF. The CDR3 region has the DNA TGCAGTGCTAGAGAACCCCTCACAAACGAGTGGGAGACCCAGTACTTC. V is TRBV20-1 and J is TRBJ2-5; no reliable D call. Trimming removed 0 bases from V and 5 bases from J, with 19 bases in between. This CDR3 comprises 16 residues. The germline V gene has CDR1 DFQATT and CDR2 SNEGSKA (reference sequence).

This clonotype was picked up many times. This chain links TRBV6-5 with TRBJ2-4; 8 nucleotides line up with TRBD1. The CDR3 covers 14 residues. Trimming took 6 bases from V and 4 from J; bases not matched to a gene: 5. From germline, CDR1 is MNHEY and CDR2 SVGAGI. CDR3 nucleotide sequence: TGTGCCAGCAGCCCTCGACAGGGGAAAAACATTCAGTACTTC. Protein product: CASSPRQGKNIQYF.

This clonotype was seen repeatedly, ten times or more. Written as DNA, the CDR3 is TGTGCCAGCAGTGAATCTGTAGGCATCTACGAGCAGTACTTC. Amino acid sequence: CASSESVGIYEQYF. V and J are TRBV25-1 and TRBJ2-7; D not certain. The CDR3 contains 14 residues. Trimming cost V 1 base and J 3 bases, with 10 bases left between them. The V gene's germline CDR1 is MGHDK and CDR2 SYGVNS.

This clonotype was counted many times. The V and J genes are TRBV2 and TRBJ2-7; D tentatively fits TRBD1 or TRBD2 (5 bases each). In germline, CDR1 is SNHLY, CDR2 FYNNEI. The CDR3 runs to 17 residues. V shed 4 bases and J shed 0 bases, with 19 bases lying between them. CDR3 coding DNA: TGTGCCAGCAGTGTCCCCTTGACGGGACGTAGCTCCTACGAGCAGTACTTC. Its protein product is CASSVPLTGRSSYEQYF.

Many counts were recorded for this clonotype. This sequence joins TRBV12-3 or TRBV12-4 and TRBJ2-4, with D perhaps matching TRBD2 (6 bases). This CDR3 region has 15 residues. V dropped 3 bases and J dropped 2 bases, with 11 bases sitting between them. The CDR3 is CASSFDGRTKNIQYF. Written as DNA, the CDR3 is TGTGCCAGCAGTTTTGATGGGAGGACCAAAAACATTCAGTACTTC.

This clonotype was seen many times. V gene TRBV3-1 combines with J gene TRBJ2-7; 8 bases line up with TRBD2. The CDR3 covers 15 residues. With V trimmed by 5 bases and J by 3 bases, 9 bases remained unmatched. Germline V lookup: CDR1 LGHDT, CDR2 YNNKEL (reference sequence). The CDR3 region is CASSFRPAGGYEQYF. The CDR3 DNA reads as TGTGCCAGCAGCTTTCGACCTGCGGGGGGCTACGAGCAGTACTTC.

With respect to this clonotype: A much bigger clone sits one base away, suggesting this may be a read error. The chain joins TRBV20-1 to TRBJ1-6; weak D call: TRBD1 (6 bases). V was trimmed by 5 bases and J by 5 bases, leaving 16 bases between them. CDR1 is DFQATT, CDR2 SNEGSKA, per germline (reference sequence). The CDR3 is 15 residues long. Here the CDR3 reads CSAGVGGKDNSPLHF. The CDR3 nucleotides read TGCAGTGCTGGGGTAGGGGGAAAGGATAATTCACCCCTCCACTTT.

In its sample, this clonotype was seen many times. V gene TRBV7-3 combines with J gene TRBJ1-1; no firm D call. V dropped 5 bases and J dropped 0 bases, with 16 bases sitting between them. Germline assignment: CDR1 SGHTA and CDR2 FQGTGA. CDR3 size: 16 residues. CDR3 in amino acids: CASSSLFQVMNTEAFF. CDR3 in DNA: TGTGCCAGCAGCAGCTTGTTTCAGGTCATGAACACTGAAGCTTTCTTT.

At least ten counts were recorded for this clonotype. CDR3 sequence (DNA): TGTGCCAGCAGCTGGAGAGGGGGTAGTGAAAAACTGTTTTTT. This gives the protein CASSWRGGSEKLFF. The chain uses TRBV7-2 and TRBJ1-4; D is perhaps TRBD1 (6 bases). Trimming cost V 4 bases and J 7 bases, with 13 bases left between them. The germline gives CDR1 SGHTA, CDR2 FQGNSA. The CDR3 totals 14 residues.

This clonotype was detected many times. The chain uses TRBV28 and TRBJ1-1; unclear D gene. V lost 3 bases and J 11 bases, leaving 13 bases between the germline ends. The CDR3 contains 12 residues. Germline V gene lookup returns CDR1 MDHEN and CDR2 SYDVKM. CDR3 sequence reads: CASSLSVGTAFF. The CDR3 nucleotides read TGTGCCAGCAGTTTGAGTGTAGGAACGGCTTTCTTT.

This clonotype has ten or more counts. The chain has TRBV5-1 and TRBJ2-2; 8 positions match TRBD1. Germline assignment: CDR1 SGHRS and CDR2 YFSETQ. The CDR3 has 17 amino acids. After removal of 0 bases from V and 0 bases from J, the junction contained 4 bases not matched to a gene. CDR3 amino acids: CASSLAAGGANTGELFF. The CDR3 DNA is TGCGCCAGCAGCTTGGCCGCAGGGGGCGCGAACACCGGGGAGCTGTTTTTT. Full variable domain (rest looked up from reference TRBV5-1 and TRBJ2-2): KAGVTQTPRYLIKTRGQQVTLSCSPISGHRSVSWYQQTPGQGLQFLFEYFSETQRNKGNFPGRFSGRQFSNSRSEMNVSTLELGDSALYLCASSLAAGGANTGELFFGEGSRLTVL.

Regarding this clonotype: At one boundary the junction diverges from the germline segment, which might be a read error. V is TRBV5-1 and J is TRBJ1-6; D remains ambiguous. The CDR3 contains 13 residues. The germline V gene has CDR1 SGHRS and CDR2 YFSETQ. The CDR3: CASSQVYNSPLHF. CDR3 nucleotide sequence: TGCGCCAGCAGCCAGGTTTATAATTCACCCCTACACTTT.

This clonotype was detected ten times or more. The chain is built from TRBV20-1 and TRBJ1-2; D uncertain. V lost 0 bases and J lost 1, with 9 bases in between. Germline assignment: CDR1 DFQATT and CDR2 SNEGSKA (reference sequence). This CDR3 is built from 14 residues. CDR3 protein: CSARERQDNYGYTF. In DNA, the CDR3 is TGCAGTGCTAGAGAGCGTCAGGATAACTATGGCTACACCTTC.

This clonotype has a count of ten or more. The chain employs TRBV3-1 and TRBJ1-2; D is undetermined. V lost 0 bases and J lost 2, with 10 bases in between. The germline gives CDR1 LGHDT, CDR2 YNNKEL (reference sequence). The CDR3 has 15 amino acids. The CDR3 loop is CASSQDLARNYGYTF. The CDR3 DNA follows: TGTGCCAGCAGCCAAGATTTGGCCCGGAACTATGGCTACACCTTC.

This clonotype was recorded at least ten times. This sequence joins TRBV5-1 and TRBJ2-2; D is undetermined. The V and J ends lost 2 bases and 0 bases respectively, with 8 bases between them. Per the germline V gene, CDR1 is SGHRS and CDR2 is YFSETQ. The CDR3 runs 15 residues. CDR3 DNA: TGCGCCAGCAGCTTTGAACCGACGAACACCGGGGAGCTGTTTTTT. Its translation: CASSFEPTNTGELFF. Full variable domain (rest looked up from reference TRBV5-1 and TRBJ2-2): KAGVTQTPRYLIKTRGQQVTLSCSPISGHRSVSWYQQTPGQGLQFLFEYFSETQRNKGNFPGRFSGRQFSNSRSEMNVSTLELGDSALYLCASSFEPTNTGELFFGEGSRLTVL.

At least ten counts were recorded for this clonotype. This chain uses TRBV20-1 with TRBJ2-1; D possibly corresponds to TRBD1 (6 bases). The V and J ends lost 5 bases and 6 bases respectively, with 17 bases between them. Germline lookup yields CDR1 DFQATT and CDR2 SNEGSKA (reference sequence). The CDR3 sequence is 14 residues long. The CDR3 spells CSALRGGPGNEQFF. CDR3 coding DNA: TGCAGTGCTTTGCGAGGGGGACCTGGCAATGAGCAGTTCTTC.